The 24 T cell receptor beta chains below were found in one sample sequenced in a study of shared clonotypes between healthy human individuals. The protocol was immunoSEQ multiplex PCR, while the TCRdb copy is restricted to in-frame clones and leaves out a portion. The sample has about 2.4 million clones, approximately 93% seen once. The specimen sequenced was naive CD4+ T cells from PBMCs. Subset denoted: CD45RA+ positively selected. These receptors originate from a man between 18 and 29 years old in good health. Some clones in this sample may be carry-over from other donors' samples.

CDR3 protein: CASSIVPGMNTEAFF. In DNA, the CDR3 is TGTGCCAGTAGTATAGTTCCGGGGATGAACACTGAAGCTTTCTTT. The genes are TRBV19 and TRBJ1-1; D call uncertain. CDR3 size: 15 residues. CDR1 and CDR2 (germline): LNHDA, SQIVND (reference sequence). The germline V and J ends were trimmed by 1 base and 0 bases, with 9 bases remaining between them.

A single count supports this clone. The chain combines TRBV11-2 with TRBJ2-6; D may be TRBD1 (5 bases). This CDR3 contains 16 residues. Deletions cut 5 bases from V and 0 bases from J, with 11 bases between. The germline V gene has CDR1 SGHAT and CDR2 FQNNGV. The CDR3 nucleotides are TGTGCCAGCAGCCTTGGGGCCAGCTCTGGGGCCAACGTCCTGACTTTC. Its protein product is CASSLGASSGANVLTF.

This sequence joins TRBV5-4 and TRBJ2-7, with TRBD1 matching over 7 bases. From germline, CDR1 is SGHNT and CDR2 YYREEE (reference sequence). The CDR3 has 16 residues. V dropped 2 bases and J dropped 0; count of bases not matched to a gene: 8. CDR3 amino acids: CASSFGQVGLSYEQYF. The CDR3 DNA follows: TGTGCCAGCAGCTTCGGACAGGTGGGGCTCTCCTACGAGCAGTACTTC. Full variable domain (rest looked up from reference TRBV5-4 and TRBJ2-7): ETGVTQSPTHLIKTRGQQVTLRCSSQSGHNTVSWYQQALGQGPQFIFQYYREEENGRGNFPPRFSGLQFPNYSSELNVNALELDDSALYLCASSFGQVGLSYEQYFGPGTRLTVT.

This sequence joins TRBV28 and TRBJ1-2; no clear D. The CDR3 covers 13 residues. Germline V gene sequence: CDR1 MDHEN, CDR2 SYDVKM. Trimming pared 6 bases from V and 0 bases from J, leaving 8 bases between. CDR3 residues: CASSSAANYGYTF. The DNA for the CDR3 is TGTGCCAGCAGCAGTGCAGCTAACTATGGCTACACCTTC.

V gene TRBV20-1 combines with J gene TRBJ1-1; D gene ambiguous. The CDR3 totals 10 residues. V was pared by 6 bases and J by 6 bases, with 8 bases between. Germline CDR1 reads DFQATT; CDR2 reads SNEGSKA (reference sequence). CDR3 in DNA: TGCAGTGCCGCCCGGGCTGAAGCTTTCTTT. Translation: CSAARAEAFF.

As to this clone: The same CDR3 is also encoded by other DNA sequences in this sample. The chain has TRBV18 and TRBJ1-1, with D perhaps TRBD1 (5 bases). V was cut by 3 bases and J by 5 bases, with 10 bases left in between. This CDR3 contains 13 residues. CDR1 is KGHSH and CDR2 is LQKENI in the germline V gene. The CDR3, as DNA: TGTGCCAGCTCACCGCTGGGGGGGACTGAAGCTTTCTTT. Translating it yields CASSPLGGTEAFF.

The chain employs TRBV11-2 and TRBJ1-2; weak D call: TRBD1 (6 bases). Germline V CDR1 and CDR2: SGHAT, FQNNGV. V was pared by 6 bases and J by 10 bases, with 12 bases between. The CDR3 spans 11 residues. The CDR3 sequence: CASRPAGAYTF. CDR3 DNA: TGTGCCAGCAGGCCTGCGGGGGCCTACACCTTC.

This clone showed up just a few times. The chain links TRBV29-1 to TRBJ1-1; D not certain. The CDR3 totals 15 residues. The V end was cut by 3 bases, the J end by 1 base, with 15 bases between. CDR1 is SQVTM and CDR2 is ANQGSEA in the germline V gene. The CDR3 region has the DNA TGCAGCGTTGAGCGCATCCCTCTATCGAACACTGAAGCTTTCTTT. Amino acid sequence: CSVERIPLSNTEAFF.

V is TRBV18 and J is TRBJ2-5, with a weak D call TRBD1 (5 bases). V lost 0 bases, J lost 5 bases, and 10 bases lay in between. Germline lookup yields CDR1 KGHSH and CDR2 LQKENI. The CDR3 is made up of 14 amino acids. The CDR3 nucleotides are TGTGCCAGCTCACCACCGCTGGGGCCGGAGACCCAGTACTTC. It encodes CASSPPLGPETQYF.

This clone has just one count. The rearrangement uses TRBV7-2 and TRBJ1-2, with 7 bases fitting TRBD1. With V trimmed by 5 bases and J by 8 bases, 11 bases remained unmatched. The CDR3 has 14 residues. The germline gives CDR1 SGHTA, CDR2 FQGNSA. The CDR3 DNA reads TGTGCCAGCAGCCGCGCGGTCCAGGGGGGAGGCTACACCTTC. This encodes CASSRAVQGGGYTF. The full variable domain, in which reference TRBV7-2 and TRBJ1-2 provide the parts outside the CDR3, is GAGVSQSPSNKVTEKGKDVELRCDPISGHTALYWYRQSLGQGLEFLIYFQGNSAPDKSGLPSDRFSAERTGGSVSTLTIQRTQQEDSAVYLCASSRAVQGGGYTFGSGTRLTVV.

The genes are TRBV28 and TRBJ2-3; D could derive from TRBD1 or TRBD2 (5 bases each). The germline V gene encodes CDR1 MDHEN and CDR2 SYDVKM. The CDR3 extends over 16 amino acids. V was pared by 5 bases and J by 2 bases, with 17 bases between. CDR3 bases: TGTGCCAGCAGTCACAACCAATGGGGACCCACAGATACGCAGTATTTT. Translated: CASSHNQWGPTDTQYF.

V gene TRBV18 combines with J gene TRBJ1-1; TRBD1 agrees at 11 bases. The CDR3 is made up of 16 amino acids. V gave up 3 bases and J gave up 7 bases; unmatched junction bases: 10. The germline CDR1 and CDR2 sequences are KGHSH and LQKENI. The CDR3 loop reads CASSPGTGGIGGEAFF. CDR3 nucleotide sequence: TGTGCCAGCTCACCCGGGACAGGGGGAATAGGAGGTGAAGCTTTCTTT.

Turning to this clone: The sample has other DNA sequences that encode this CDR3 too. CDR3 in amino acids: CASSLGLAGSSYNEQFF. In DNA form, the CDR3 reads TGCGCCAGCAGCCTGGGACTAGCGGGCAGCTCCTACAATGAGCAGTTCTTC. This chain connects TRBV5-1 to TRBJ2-1; 12 nucleotides match TRBD2. Trimming at V came to 4 bases and at J to 0 bases, leaving 5 bases not matched to a gene. From germline, CDR1 is SGHRS and CDR2 YFSETQ. This CDR3 is built from 17 residues.

The rearrangement joins TRBV7-2 to TRBJ1-5; D not certain. This CDR3 spans 15 amino acids. Trimming pared 2 bases from V and 6 bases from J, leaving 14 bases between. Germline CDR1 reads SGHTA; CDR2 reads FQGNSA. CDR3 protein: CASSLWRSSLQPQHF. CDR3 sequence (DNA): TGTGCCAGCAGCTTATGGAGGTCTAGTCTTCAGCCCCAGCATTTT.

The sample holds one count of this clone. The chain joins TRBV11-3 to TRBJ2-2; 8 bases line up with TRBD1. Germline loops: CDR1 SGHNT, CDR2 YENEEA. With 4 bases clipped from V and 4 bases from J, the junction kept 8 bases outside the gene matches. This CDR3 comprises 16 residues. CDR3 protein: CASSYFGQGGTGELFF. The CDR3 DNA follows: TGTGCCAGCAGCTACTTTGGACAGGGTGGCACCGGGGAGCTGTTTTTT.

Details on this clone: The sample contains more than one DNA sequence encoding this CDR3. V and J are TRBV5-1 and TRBJ2-1; maybe TRBD2 (5 bases). The CDR3 is made up of 15 amino acids. CDR1 is SGHRS, CDR2 YFSETQ, per germline. Between the trimmed V and J ends, which lost 1 base and 0 bases, there was a span of 8 bases. CDR3 sequence: CASSLLAGSYNEQFF. CDR3 sequence (DNA): TGCGCCAGCAGCTTGCTGGCGGGCTCCTACAATGAGCAGTTCTTC.

V and J are TRBV5-1 and TRBJ2-3; D assignment may be TRBD1 or TRBD2 (5 bases each). CDR1 SGHRS and CDR2 YFSETQ come from the germline V gene. With 1 base removed from V and 6 bases from J, the gap between germline ends came to 18 bases. The CDR3 has 16 amino acids. The CDR3 bases are TGCGCCAGCAGCTTGACTTTCTCCGGGACGGGGGATACGCAGTATTTT. Translation gives CASSLTFSGTGDTQYF.

The chain joins TRBV7-3 to TRBJ1-2; 8 bases agree with TRBD1. V was pared by 0 bases and J by 8 bases, with 5 bases of the junction left unmatched. This CDR3 is built from 14 residues. Germline CDR1 reads SGHTA; CDR2 reads FQGTGA. The DNA for the CDR3 is TGTGCCAGCAGCTTAACTGGGACAGGAGGCGGCTACACCTTC. Protein sequence: CASSLTGTGGGYTF.

The chain has TRBV28 and TRBJ1-2; TRBD1 is a possible D gene (5 bases). This CDR3 has 12 amino acids. Germline V gene sequence: CDR1 MDHEN, CDR2 SYDVKM. V lost 7 bases, J lost 4 bases, and 10 bases lay in between. Here the CDR3 DNA reads TGTGCCAGCACCGCAGGGATCTATGGCTACACCTTC. Protein: CASTAGIYGYTF.

The J gene is TRBJ2-7, the V gene TRBV30; the D gene is possibly TRBD1 (5 bases). V was clipped by 1 base and J by 0 bases, with 10 bases between them. Germline CDR1 GTSNPN, CDR2 SVGIG (reference sequence). This CDR3 spans 14 amino acids. CDR3 bases: TGTGCCTGGAGTGAGGGGATAAGCTCCTACGAGCAGTACTTC. Amino acids: CAWSEGISSYEQYF.

This chain links TRBV15 with TRBJ2-7; D gene unclear. CDR3 length: 17 amino acids. Per germline, CDR1 LNHNV and CDR2 YYDKDF (reference sequence). Trimming pared 1 base from V and 4 bases from J, leaving 20 bases between. The CDR3 protein is CATSRGSAVGSGYEQYF. The CDR3 DNA reads as TGTGCCACCAGCAGAGGATCGGCGGTCGGTTCCGGGTACGAGCAGTACTTC.

The chain combines TRBV9 with TRBJ1-2, with TRBD1 identical over 8 bases. Germline CDR1 and CDR2: SGDLS and YYNGEE. The CDR3 loop spans 16 amino acids. The junction had 12 bases not matched to a gene; V was cut back by 4 bases and J by 4 bases. The chain's CDR3 is CASSPRTGRFSYGYTF. The CDR3 DNA sequence: TGTGCCAGCAGCCCCCGGACAGGGAGGTTCAGCTATGGCTACACCTTC.

The V and J genes are TRBV10-3 and TRBJ2-2; TRBD2 matches 7 bases. Trimming removed 4 bases from V and 4 bases from J; junction bases left unmatched: 6. Germline CDR1 reads ENHRY; CDR2 reads SYGVKD. This CDR3 spans 15 amino acids. The CDR3 region is CAISGGTIVTGELFF. The CDR3 DNA is TGTGCCATCAGTGGTGGGACTATAGTCACCGGGGAGCTGTTTTTT.

The chain joins TRBV15 to TRBJ2-1, with TRBD2 matching 16 bases. The CDR3 loop spans 21 amino acids. Germline values: CDR1 LNHNV, CDR2 YYDKDF (reference sequence). Unmatched junction bases numbered 12, after V lost 3 bases and J lost 1 base. The CDR3 DNA sequence: TGTGCCACCAGCAGTCCATTGGGGACTAGCGGGAGGGCCGATTCCTACAATGAGCAGTTCTTC. It translates to CATSSPLGTSGRADSYNEQFF.